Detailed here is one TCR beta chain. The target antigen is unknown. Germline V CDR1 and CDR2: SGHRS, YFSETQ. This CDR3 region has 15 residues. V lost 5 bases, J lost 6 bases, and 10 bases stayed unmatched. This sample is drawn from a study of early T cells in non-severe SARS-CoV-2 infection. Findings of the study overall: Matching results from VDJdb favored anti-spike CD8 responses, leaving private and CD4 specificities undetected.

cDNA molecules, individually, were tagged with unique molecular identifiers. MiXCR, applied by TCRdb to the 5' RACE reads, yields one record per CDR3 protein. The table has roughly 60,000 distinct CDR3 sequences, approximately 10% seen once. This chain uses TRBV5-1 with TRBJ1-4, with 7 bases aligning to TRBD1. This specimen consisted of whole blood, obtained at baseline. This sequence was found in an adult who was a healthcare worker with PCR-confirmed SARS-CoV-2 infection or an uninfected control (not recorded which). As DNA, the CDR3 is TGCGCCAGCAGATCGACAGGGAAACAGGATGAAAAACTGTTTTTT. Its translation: CASRSTGKQDEKLFF.